The 26 T cell receptor beta chains in this list originate from one sample, sequenced in a study of shared clonotypes between healthy human individuals. This table comes from immunoSEQ multiplex PCR, and its TCRdb copy is limited to in-frame clones, with some not included. The data hold fewer than 1 million clones, with about 97% observed a single time. As defined, naive CD8 cells were CD45RO-negative and positively selected for CCR7, with terminally differentiated effector memory CD45RA+ cells excluded. The sample was naive CD8+ T cells sorted from blood. All receptors derive from a man aged 25-40 years in good health.

The genes are TRBV19 and TRBJ2-1; D might be TRBD1 (5 bases). V lost 7 bases, J lost 7 bases, and 26 bases lay in between. CDR3 size: 17 residues. The germline V gene encodes CDR1 LNHDA and CDR2 SQIVND (reference sequence). CDR3 sequence: CASTQLRDMGLGNEQFF. The CDR3 DNA reads TGTGCCAGTACCCAACTCAGGGATATGGGTTTGGGGAATGAGCAGTTCTTC.

The chain couples TRBV7-9 to TRBJ1-1, with 10 bases lining up with TRBD1. CDR1 and CDR2 from the germline V gene are SEHNR and FQNEAQ (reference sequence). The CDR3 runs to 18 residues. The junction had 19 bases not matched to a gene; V was cut back by 7 bases and J by 5 bases. The CDR3 is CASNPQGQGQFRGTEAFF. CDR3 sequence (DNA): TGTGCCAGCAACCCACAGGGACAGGGGCAGTTTCGGGGGACTGAAGCTTTCTTT.

Only a few counts were recorded for this clone. The gene calls are TRBV4-1 and TRBJ2-1; D is unresolved. The germline gives CDR1 MGHRA, CDR2 YSYEKL. V was shortened by 0 bases and J by 4 bases, with 10 bases between the two germline ends. This CDR3 region has 15 residues. The CDR3 bases are TGCGCCAGCAGCCAAGATCCGGTAGGGTACAATGAGCAGTTCTTC. The encoded protein is CASSQDPVGYNEQFF.

In regard to this clone: Different DNA sequences within this sample yield the same CDR3. The gene calls are TRBV11-2 and TRBJ2-7; D is undetermined. Trimming shortened V by 1 base and J by 6 bases, and 4 bases separated the two germline ends. The CDR3 extends over 11 amino acids. Germline V lookup: CDR1 SGHAT, CDR2 FQNNGV. CDR3 region: CASSLGVEQYF. The DNA for the CDR3 is TGTGCCAGCAGCTTAGGAGTCGAGCAGTACTTC.

On this clone itself: The junction shows a germline mismatch at one end, possibly a read error. The chain links TRBV7-7 to TRBJ2-3, with D possibly TRBD2 on 5 matching bases. Germline assignment: CDR1 SSHAT and CDR2 FNYEAQ (reference sequence). The CDR3 is made up of 14 amino acids. CDR3 protein: CASSPGVGTDTQYF. The CDR3 nucleotides read TGTGCTAGCAGCCCCGGGGTGGGCACAGATACGCAGTATTTT. Variable domain in full (rest from reference TRBV7-7 and TRBJ2-3): GAGVSQSPRYKVTKRGQDVTLRCDPISSHATLYWYQQALGQGPEFLTYFNYEAQPDKSGLPSDRFSAERPEGSISTLTIQRTEQRDSAMYRCASSPGVGTDTQYFGPGTRLTVL.

The sample holds one count of this clone. V gene TRBV11-2 combines with J gene TRBJ1-1; D unresolved. Germline V CDR1 and CDR2: SGHAT, FQNNGV. Trimming left V 5 bases short and J 7 bases short, with 14 bases between. The CDR3 is 13 amino acids. The CDR3 sequence is CASSHTNSGEAFF. The CDR3 DNA follows: TGTGCCAGCAGCCATACAAATTCTGGTGAAGCTTTCTTT.

J is TRBJ2-7 and V is TRBV19; TRBD1 matches at 9 bases. V lost 10 bases, J lost 2 bases, and 9 bases stayed unmatched. The germline V gene has CDR1 LNHDA and CDR2 SQIVND (reference sequence). The CDR3 is 14 residues long. CDR3 in amino acids: CATSRDRAPYEQYF. DNA of the CDR3: TGTGCCACATCACGGGACAGGGCCCCCTACGAGCAGTACTTC.

The genes are TRBV7-2 and TRBJ1-5; no clear D gene. The germline V gene has CDR1 SGHTA and CDR2 FQGNSA. CDR3 size: 14 residues. V dropped 4 bases and J dropped 2 bases, with 9 bases sitting between them. This CDR3 is CASSSPLGNQPQHF. CDR3 sequence (DNA): TGTGCCAGCAGCTCCCCCCTGGGCAATCAGCCCCAGCATTTT.

The V gene is TRBV27, the J gene TRBJ1-5; D not resolved. Germline V CDR1 and CDR2: MNHEY, SMNVEV (reference sequence). The CDR3 contains 16 residues. V lost 6 bases, J lost 4 bases, and 19 bases lay in between. The CDR3 loop reads CASSRYPQEINQPQHF. The CDR3 DNA reads as TGTGCCAGCAGCCGCTATCCCCAGGAAATTAATCAGCCCCAGCATTTT.

The V call is TRBV27, the J call TRBJ2-3; D is ambiguous. Trimming shortened V by 3 bases and J by 6 bases, and 7 bases separated the two germline ends. The CDR3 is 12 residues long. Germline CDR1 reads MNHEY; CDR2 reads SMNVEV (reference sequence). The CDR3 DNA is TGTGCCAGCAGTTTCTCTGGGGATACGCAGTATTTT. Translating gives CASSFSGDTQYF.

The chain combines TRBV5-1 with TRBJ1-1; the D gene is possibly TRBD1 (5 bases). This CDR3 region has 14 residues. Trimming cost V 0 bases and J 6 bases, with 12 bases left between them. Germline CDR1 is SGHRS and CDR2 is YFSETQ. CDR3: CASSLGWGWPEAFF. The CDR3 DNA reads TGCGCCAGCAGCTTGGGCTGGGGGTGGCCTGAAGCTTTCTTT.

The chain joins TRBV19 to TRBJ2-7, with 9 bases fitting TRBD1. V shed 5 bases, J shed 1 base, and the junction held 6 bases outside the gene matches. The CDR3 spans 15 residues. The germline V gene encodes CDR1 LNHDA and CDR2 SQIVND (reference sequence). The CDR3, as DNA: TGTGCCAGTAGTGCCGGGACAGGGAATTCCTACGAGCAGTACTTC. It encodes CASSAGTGNSYEQYF.

This sequence joins TRBV7-9 and TRBJ2-7; 10 bases agree with TRBD1. Germline CDR1 reads SEHNR; CDR2 reads FQNEAQ (reference sequence). This CDR3 is 15 amino acids long. V dropped 5 bases and J dropped 4; count of bases not matched to a gene: 8. In DNA, the CDR3 is TGTGCCAGCAGCCCTGGGACAGGGGCATATTACGAGCAGTACTTC. Residues: CASSPGTGAYYEQYF.

V is TRBV10-2 and J is TRBJ1-5, with 11 bases aligning to TRBD1. From germline, CDR1 is WSHSY and CDR2 SAAADI. The CDR3 length is 15 residues. The V and J ends lost 7 bases and 6 bases, in that order; junction bases with no gene match: 8. The CDR3 here is CASTAGTGGIQPQHF. The DNA of the CDR3 is TGCGCCAGCACTGCCGGGACAGGGGGAATTCAGCCCCAGCATTTT.

The table lists this clone with a count of one. The gene calls are TRBV6-5 and TRBJ1-4, with D perhaps matching TRBD1 (6 bases). Trimming pared 8 bases from V and 12 bases from J, leaving 25 bases between. CDR3 length: 15 amino acids. Germline assignment: CDR1 MNHEY and CDR2 SVGAGI. CDR3 DNA: TGTGCCAGCGGCGAGGACAGCGCGGTACTCGGTCAACTGTTTTTT. Translation: CASGEDSAVLGQLFF.

The chain is built from TRBV19 and TRBJ2-1; 7 bases fit TRBD1. This CDR3 region has 20 residues. Looked up from germline, CDR1 is LNHDA and CDR2 is SQIVND (reference sequence). V was pared by 1 base and J by 0 bases, with 15 bases of the junction left unmatched. The chain's CDR3 is CASSIGPTGRSGSSYNEQFF. Written as DNA, the CDR3 is TGTGCCAGTAGTATAGGGCCGACAGGGCGGTCGGGTAGCTCCTACAATGAGCAGTTCTTC.

The V gene is TRBV5-1, the J gene TRBJ2-7; 12 bases fit TRBD2. CDR3 length equals 16 residues. V gave up 2 bases and J gave up 5 bases; unmatched junction bases: 8. Germline CDR1 is SGHRS and CDR2 is YFSETQ. CDR3 residues: CASSFEYRLAGDEQYF. The CDR3 coding sequence is TGCGCCAGCAGCTTCGAATACAGACTAGCGGGAGACGAGCAGTACTTC.

The V and J genes are TRBV19 and TRBJ2-6; no clear D gene. CDR3 length: 16 amino acids. The V end lost 1 base, the J end lost 2 bases, and 9 bases lay between the germline ends. Germline CDR1 LNHDA, CDR2 SQIVND (reference sequence). CDR3 DNA: TGTGCCAGTAGTATAGTTCCTCTAACTGGGGCCAACGTCCTGACTTTC. Translation gives CASSIVPLTGANVLTF.

The V gene is TRBV7-9, the J gene TRBJ2-1; either TRBD1 or TRBD2 may fit D (5 bases each). Looked up from germline, CDR1 is SEHNR and CDR2 is FQNEAQ (reference sequence). There are 15 residues in the CDR3. Trimming pared 3 bases from V and 0 bases from J, leaving 9 bases between. The CDR3 DNA reads as TGTGCCAGCAGCTTCGGGACGGGCTCCTACAATGAGCAGTTCTTC. Its protein is CASSFGTGSYNEQFF.

The rearrangement joins TRBV27 to TRBJ1-1; possible D gene TRBD1, 6 bases. The CDR3 spans 15 residues. The V end was cut by 1 base, the J end by 5 bases, with 14 bases between. Looked up from germline, CDR1 is MNHEY and CDR2 is SMNVEV (reference sequence). The CDR3 nucleotides read TGTGCCAGCAGTTTATATTCAGGGGCGCTTACTGAAGCTTTCTTT. Translated: CASSLYSGALTEAFF.

This rearrangement joins TRBV13 to TRBJ2-3, with 10 bases identical to TRBD2. Losses at the gene ends were 4 bases for V and 6 bases for J; bases not matched to a gene: 1. Per germline, CDR1 PRHDT and CDR2 FYEKMQ (reference sequence). This CDR3 is 13 amino acids long. For the CDR3, the DNA is TGTGCCAGCAGCTCGACTAGCGGGGATACGCAGTATTTT. It codes for CASSSTSGDTQYF.

The CDR3 DNA reads TGTGCCAGCAGTGTACCGGGGCTAGCGGAGGGACATGAGCAGTTCTTC. This translates into CASSVPGLAEGHEQFF. This chain uses TRBV2 with TRBJ2-1; 7 nucleotides agree with TRBD2. Germline CDR1 and CDR2: SNHLY and FYNNEI. This CDR3 contains 16 residues. V was clipped by 4 bases and J by 8 bases; unmatched bases: 14. Full variable domain (remainder filled in from reference TRBV2 and TRBJ2-1): EPEVTQTPSHQVTQMGQEVILRCVPISNHLYFYWYRQILGQKVEFLVSFYNNEISEKSEIFDDQFSVERPDGSNFTLKIRSTKLEDSAMYFCASSVPGLAEGHEQFFGPGTRLTVL.

The chain has TRBV5-1 and TRBJ2-7; tentative D call: TRBD1 (6 bases). The CDR3 has 15 amino acids. Germline V gene lookup returns CDR1 SGHRS and CDR2 YFSETQ. V lost 0 bases and J 3 bases, leaving 13 bases between the germline ends. CDR3 in DNA: TGCGCCAGCAGCTTGGAGCAGGGGATGTTCTACGAGCAGTACTTC. This gives the protein CASSLEQGMFYEQYF.

The J gene is TRBJ1-2, the V gene TRBV5-4; the D is unclear. The CDR3 loop spans 11 amino acids. V dropped 8 bases and J dropped 8 bases, with 13 bases sitting between them. Germline assignment: CDR1 SGHNT and CDR2 YYREEE (reference sequence). For the CDR3, the DNA is TGTGCCAGTACCGACTACTTAGGCTACACCTTC. It specifies CASTDYLGYTF.

Of note for this clone: This may be a read error, as it is one base from a much larger clone. V is TRBV7-9 and J is TRBJ2-3; no reliable D call. The CDR3 contains 11 residues. V was pared by 3 bases and J by 4 bases, with 2 bases between. The germline V gene encodes CDR1 SEHNR and CDR2 FQNEAQ (reference sequence). The CDR3 protein is CASSFPDTQYF. The CDR3 coding sequence is TGTGCCAGCAGCTTCCCAGATACGCAGTATTTT.

The chain joins TRBV6-6 to TRBJ2-7; D gene uncertain. Trimming shortened V by 2 bases and J by 7 bases, and 12 bases separated the two germline ends. The CDR3 loop spans 13 amino acids. CDR1 is MNHNY and CDR2 is SVGAGI in the germline V gene (reference sequence). The CDR3 spells CASSYDAVREQYF. The CDR3 DNA follows: TGTGCCAGCAGTTACGACGCCGTCCGAGAGCAGTACTTC.